This is a list of T cell receptor beta chains from one sample in a study of PD-1 blockade in classical Hodgkin lymphoma. Repertoires were generated with immunoSEQ multiplex PCR, while TCRdb's copy carries only in-frame clones and drops some. This table holds over 20,000 clones, about three quarters found once. The sequences come from peripheral blood mononuclear cells (PBMCs), collected before the second cycle of nivolumab. All receptors come from a human donor with classical Hodgkin lymphoma. Both conserved end residues are part of each CDR3. Each record gives: clone size, D gene, J gene, V gene, CDR3 DNA, CDR3 protein. D genes are given only for firm matches. Only part of the rows carry a size: once, few, many, or a class if the clone is expanded.

medium-sized,.,TRBJ2-7,TRBV6-6,TGTGCCAGCAGCCTGGACAACTACGAGCAGTACTTC,CASSLDNYEQYF
.,TRBD2,TRBJ2-1,TRBV7-9,TGTGCCAGCAGCTTTAAGACCGGGACTAGCGGGATGAATGAGCAGTTCTTC,CASSFKTGTSGMNEQFF
.,TRBD2,TRBJ2-3,TRBV10-3,TGTGCCATCGCGGGAGGGAGAAGCACAGATACGCAGTATTTT,CAIAGGRSTDTQYF
.,TRBD1,TRBJ1-1,TRBV10-2,TGCGCCAGCAGTAGACAGGGTGAAGCTTTCTTT,CASSRQGEAFF
.,.,TRBJ2-7,TRBV29-1,TGCAGCGTTGTAGGGTCAGGAGGGGAGTACTTC,CSVVGSGGEYF
few,.,TRBJ2-3,TRBV14,TGTGCCAGCAGCGTGCGGACGTTTGCCACAGATACGCAGTATTTT,CASSVRTFATDTQYF
.,.,TRBJ2-7,TRBV12-2,TGTGCAAGTCGCTTAAGGGACAGTAACTACGAGCAGTACTTC,CASRLRDSNYEQYF
.,TRBD1,TRBJ1-5,TRBV28,TGTGCCAGCAGTATCAAACAGGGGGCCGTCAATCAGCCCCAGCATTTT,CASSIKQGAVNQPQHF
.,.,TRBJ2-4,TRBV28,TGTGCCAGCAGCCGAGCTGTGACGGCCAAAAACATTCAGTACTTC,CASSRAVTAKNIQYF
once,.,TRBJ2-2,TRBV19,TGTGCCAGTAGTAGGAGTACGAACACCGGGGAGCTGTTTTTT,CASSRSTNTGELFF
.,TRBD2,TRBJ2-1,TRBV10-1,TGCGCCAGCAGCCGGACTAGCGGGAGGGCCGGCAATGAGCAGTTCTTC,CASSRTSGRAGNEQFF
.,TRBD1,TRBJ1-5,TRBV19,TGTGCCAGTAGTACAACAGGGGGCGGAAAGCAGCCCCAGCATTTT,CASSTTGGGKQPQHF
.,TRBD1,TRBJ2-2,TRBV5-1,TGCGCCAGCAGCGGGACCGGGACAGGGTTGGCTAGCGGTGCGAACACCGGGGAGCTGTTTTTT,CASSGTGTGLASGANTGELFF
.,.,TRBJ2-5,TRBV5-6,TGTGCCAGCAGCTTATACCTTCGCGGGGGCCCGAATCGGGAGACCCAGTACTTC,CASSLYLRGGPNRETQYF
few,.,TRBJ2-2,TRBV27,TGTGCCAGCAGTCATTACACCGGGGAGCTGTTTTTT,CASSHYTGELFF
.,TRBD1,TRBJ2-1,TRBV6-1,TGTGCCAGCAGGACAGGGGGCTCCTACAATGAGCAGTTCTTC,CASRTGGSYNEQFF
once,.,TRBJ2-2,TRBV29-1,TGCAGCGTTGATTCCAGGAACACCGGGGAGCTGTTTTTT,CSVDSRNTGELFF
few,.,TRBJ2-1,TRBV7-9,TGTGCCAGCAGCTTAGCCGGGACAGAGCAGTTCTTC,CASSLAGTEQFF
few,.,TRBJ2-7,TRBV14,TGTGCCAGCAGCCGGGCCTCCCATTACGAGCAGTACTTC,CASSRASHYEQYF
once,.,TRBJ1-2,TRBV6-1,TGTGCCAGCCTCTCCAGTTCGGGCGGCTACACCTTC,CASLSSSGGYTF
.,TRBD1,TRBJ1-5,TRBV6-1,TGTGCCAGCAGCGGGACAGGGGGGAGCAATCAGCCCCAGCATTTT,CASSGTGGSNQPQHF
once,TRBD1,TRBJ2-2,TRBV6-5,TGTGCCAGCAGTTACTCGGAGGACAGGGCCGGGGAGCTGTTTTTT,CASSYSEDRAGELFF
.,.,TRBJ2-7,TRBV7-8,TGTGCCAGCAGCCTGGGAAGGGACTGGCAGTACTTC,CASSLGRDWQYF